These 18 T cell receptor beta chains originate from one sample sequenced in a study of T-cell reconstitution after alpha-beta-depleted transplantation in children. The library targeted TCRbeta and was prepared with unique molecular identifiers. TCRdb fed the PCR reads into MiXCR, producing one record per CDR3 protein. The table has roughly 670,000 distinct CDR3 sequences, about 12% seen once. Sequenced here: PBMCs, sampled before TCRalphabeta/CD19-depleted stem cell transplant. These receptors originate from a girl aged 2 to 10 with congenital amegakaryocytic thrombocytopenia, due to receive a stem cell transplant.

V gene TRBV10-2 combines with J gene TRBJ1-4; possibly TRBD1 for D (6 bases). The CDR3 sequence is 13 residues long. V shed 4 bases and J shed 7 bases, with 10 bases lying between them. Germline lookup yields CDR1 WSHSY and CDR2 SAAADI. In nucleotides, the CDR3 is TGCGCCAGCAGTGTACAGGGAGGTGAAAAACTGTTTTTT. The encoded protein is CASSVQGGEKLFF.

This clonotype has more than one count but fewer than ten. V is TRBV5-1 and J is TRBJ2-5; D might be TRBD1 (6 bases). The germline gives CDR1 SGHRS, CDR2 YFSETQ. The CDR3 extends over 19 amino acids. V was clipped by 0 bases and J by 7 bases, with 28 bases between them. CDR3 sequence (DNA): TGCGCCAGCAGCTTGGCCCTGGGACAATCTTTGGACCTGATCGGGACCCAGTACTTC. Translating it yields CASSLALGQSLDLIGTQYF.

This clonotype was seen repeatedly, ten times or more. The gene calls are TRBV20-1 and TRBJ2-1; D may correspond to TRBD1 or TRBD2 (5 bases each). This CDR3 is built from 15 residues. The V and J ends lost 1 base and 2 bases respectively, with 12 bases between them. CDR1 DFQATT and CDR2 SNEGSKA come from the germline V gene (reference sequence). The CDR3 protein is CSARGGSPTYNEQFF. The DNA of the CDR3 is TGCAGTGCTAGAGGGGGGTCTCCAACCTACAATGAGCAGTTCTTC.

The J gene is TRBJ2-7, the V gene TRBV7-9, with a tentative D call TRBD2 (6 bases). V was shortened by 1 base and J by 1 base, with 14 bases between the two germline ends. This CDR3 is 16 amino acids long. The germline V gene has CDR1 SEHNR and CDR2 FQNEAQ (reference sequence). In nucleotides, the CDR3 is TGTGCCAGCAGCTTAGTCGGGGGTAGGGCTTCCTACGAGCAGTACTTC. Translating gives CASSLVGGRASYEQYF. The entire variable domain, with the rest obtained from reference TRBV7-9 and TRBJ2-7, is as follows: DTGVSQNPRHKITKRGQNVTFRCDPISEHNRLYWYRQTLGQGPEFLTYFQNEAQLEKSRLLSDRFSAERPKGSFSTLEIQRTEQGDSAMYLCASSLVGGRASYEQYFGPGTRLTVT.

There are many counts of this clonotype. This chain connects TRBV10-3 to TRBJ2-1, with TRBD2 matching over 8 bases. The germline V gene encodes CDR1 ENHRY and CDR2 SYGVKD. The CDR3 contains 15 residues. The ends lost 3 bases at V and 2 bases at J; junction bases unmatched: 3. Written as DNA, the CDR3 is TGTGCCATCAGTGAAGAAGCGGGAGCCTACAATGAGCAGTTCTTC. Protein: CAISEEAGAYNEQFF.

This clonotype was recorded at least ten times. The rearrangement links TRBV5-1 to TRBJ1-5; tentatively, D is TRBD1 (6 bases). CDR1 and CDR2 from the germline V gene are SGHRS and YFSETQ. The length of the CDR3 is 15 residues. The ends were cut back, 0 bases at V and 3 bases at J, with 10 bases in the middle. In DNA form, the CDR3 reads TGCGCCAGCAGCTTGGAGGCAGGGGTCAATCAGCCCCAGCATTTT. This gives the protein CASSLEAGVNQPQHF.

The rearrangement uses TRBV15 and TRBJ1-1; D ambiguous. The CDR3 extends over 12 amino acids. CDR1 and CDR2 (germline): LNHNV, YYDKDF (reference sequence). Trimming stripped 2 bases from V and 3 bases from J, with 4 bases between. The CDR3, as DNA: TGTGCCACCAGCAGAAGAGACACTGAAGCTTTCTTT. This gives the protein CATSRRDTEAFF. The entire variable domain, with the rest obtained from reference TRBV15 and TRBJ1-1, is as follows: DAMVIQNPRYQVTQFGKPVTLSCSQTLNHNVMYWYQQKSSQAPKLLFHYYDKDFNNEADTPDNFQSRRPNTSFCFLDIRSPGLGDTAMYLCATSRRDTEAFFGQGTRLTVV.

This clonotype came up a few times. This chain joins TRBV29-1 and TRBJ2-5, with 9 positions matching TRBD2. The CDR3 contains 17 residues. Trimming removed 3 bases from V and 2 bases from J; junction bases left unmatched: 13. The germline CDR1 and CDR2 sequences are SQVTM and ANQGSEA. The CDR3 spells CSVDMPRREGPQETQYF. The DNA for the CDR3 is TGCAGCGTTGATATGCCGCGGCGGGAGGGACCACAAGAGACCCAGTACTTC.

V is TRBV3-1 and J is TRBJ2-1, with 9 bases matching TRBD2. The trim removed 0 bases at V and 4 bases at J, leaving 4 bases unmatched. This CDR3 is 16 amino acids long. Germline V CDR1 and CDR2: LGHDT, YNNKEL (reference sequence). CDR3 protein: CASSQDPGLAYNEQFF. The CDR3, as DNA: TGTGCCAGCAGCCAAGATCCGGGACTAGCATACAATGAGCAGTTCTTC.

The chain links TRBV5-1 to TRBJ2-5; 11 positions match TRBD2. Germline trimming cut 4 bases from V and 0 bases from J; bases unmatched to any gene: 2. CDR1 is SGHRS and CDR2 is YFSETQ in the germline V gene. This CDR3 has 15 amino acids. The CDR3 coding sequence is TGCGCCAGCAGCCCACTAGCGGGAGACCAAGAGACCCAGTACTTC. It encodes CASSPLAGDQETQYF.

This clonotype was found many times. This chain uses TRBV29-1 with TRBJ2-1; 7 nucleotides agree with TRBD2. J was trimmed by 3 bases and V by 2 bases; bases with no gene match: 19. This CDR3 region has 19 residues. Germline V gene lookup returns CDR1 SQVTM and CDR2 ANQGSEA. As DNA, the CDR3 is TGCAGCGTTGAATTGGGATGGGGCGGGAGTTTGTGGGGCTACAATGAGCAGTTCTTC. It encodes CSVELGWGGSLWGYNEQFF.

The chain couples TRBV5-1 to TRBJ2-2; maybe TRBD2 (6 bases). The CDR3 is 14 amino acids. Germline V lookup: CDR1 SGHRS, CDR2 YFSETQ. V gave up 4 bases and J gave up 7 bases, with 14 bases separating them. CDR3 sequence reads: CASSPGRGDGELFF. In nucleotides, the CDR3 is TGCGCCAGCAGCCCCGGGAGAGGGGACGGGGAGCTGTTTTTT.

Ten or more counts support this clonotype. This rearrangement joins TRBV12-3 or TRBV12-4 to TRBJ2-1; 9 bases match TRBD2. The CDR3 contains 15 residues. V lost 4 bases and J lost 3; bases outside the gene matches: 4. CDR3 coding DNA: TGTGCCAGCAGTTCCCTAGCGGGACGCTACAATGAGCAGTTCTTC. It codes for CASSSLAGRYNEQFF.

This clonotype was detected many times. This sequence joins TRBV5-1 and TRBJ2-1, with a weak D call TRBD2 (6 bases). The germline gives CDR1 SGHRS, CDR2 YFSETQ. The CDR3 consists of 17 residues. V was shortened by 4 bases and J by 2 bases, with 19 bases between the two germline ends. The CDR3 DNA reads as TGCGCCAGCAGCGGCCTTCTTCTAGCGCCACCCTACAATGAGCAGTTCTTC. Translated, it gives CASSGLLLAPPYNEQFF.

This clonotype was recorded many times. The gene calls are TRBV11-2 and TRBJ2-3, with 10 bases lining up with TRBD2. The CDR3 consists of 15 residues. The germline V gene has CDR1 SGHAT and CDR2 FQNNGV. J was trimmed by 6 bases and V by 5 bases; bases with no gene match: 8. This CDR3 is CASSRLAGVGDTQYF. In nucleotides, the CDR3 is TGTGCCAGCAGCCGGCTAGCGGGAGTTGGGGATACGCAGTATTTT.

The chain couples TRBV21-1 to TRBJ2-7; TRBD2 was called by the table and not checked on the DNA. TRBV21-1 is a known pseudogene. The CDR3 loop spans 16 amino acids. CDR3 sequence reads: CAMDVVREISSYEQYF. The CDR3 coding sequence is TGTGCCATGGACGTCGTGCGGGAAATCAGTTCCTACGAGCAGTACTTC.

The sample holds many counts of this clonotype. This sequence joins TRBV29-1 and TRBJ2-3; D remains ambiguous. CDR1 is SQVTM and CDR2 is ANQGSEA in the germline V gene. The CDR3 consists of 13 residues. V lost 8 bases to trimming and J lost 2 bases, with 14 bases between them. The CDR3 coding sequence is TGCAGCCCCGACCAGATTCACACAGATACGCAGTATTTT. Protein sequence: CSPDQIHTDTQYF.

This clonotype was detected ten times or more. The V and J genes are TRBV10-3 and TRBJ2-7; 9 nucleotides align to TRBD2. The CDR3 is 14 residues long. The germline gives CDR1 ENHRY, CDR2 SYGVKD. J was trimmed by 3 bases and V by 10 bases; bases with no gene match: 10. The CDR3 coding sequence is TGTGCCACCCTTAGTGGCGGGAGGGACTACGAGCAGTACTTC. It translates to CATLSGGRDYEQYF.